The rows below give T cell receptor beta chains drawn from one sample of a study of OX40 agonist ivuxolimab in advanced cancers. Repertoires were generated with immunoSEQ multiplex PCR, while TCRdb's copy carries only in-frame clones and drops some. Altogether approximately 86,000 clones are present, roughly 86% being singletons, with the ten largest covering 6.5%. Here the sequenced sample was CD4+ or CD8+ T cells sorted from blood, taken in a trial of the OX40 agonist ivuxolimab. Every receptor here comes from an adult with an advanced solid tumor such as melanoma, head and neck, liver or kidney cancer. Each CDR3 is given with its conserved first and last residue. Fields, in order: V gene, D gene, clone size, J gene, CDR3 DNA, CDR3 protein. A D gene is named only where the DNA matches it firmly. Clone size is not always given. Where it is, it says once, few, many or a class for expanded clones.

TRBV5-1	TRBD1	-	TRBJ1-2	TGCGCCAGCAGCACAAACTTTGGAGGGACAGCTAACTATGGCTACACCTTC	CASSTNFGGTANYGYTF
TRBV7-8	-	-	TRBJ1-5	TGTGCCAGCAGCTTTGCGGGAGCAAGGACGGCGCCCCAGCATTTT	CASSFAGARTAPQHF
TRBV27	TRBD1	-	TRBJ1-3	TGTGCCAGCAGTTGGACAGGGACCTCTGGAAACACCATATATTTT	CASSWTGTSGNTIYF
TRBV5-6	-	-	TRBJ2-7	TGTGCCAGCAGTTACGACGGCTACTACGAGCAGTACTTC	CASSYDGYYEQYF
TRBV6-6	-	-	TRBJ2-1	TGTGCCAGCATCCCGGGGACGACAATGGAGCAGTTCTTC	CASIPGTTMEQFF
TRBV7-3	TRBD1	-	TRBJ2-1	TGTGCCAGCAGCTCACAGGGGTGGAATGAGCAGTTCTTC	CASSSQGWNEQFF
TRBV5-6	-	-	TRBJ2-2	TGTGCCAGCAGCTTGGATGGGAGAGGGGCCGGGGAGCTGTTTTTT	CASSLDGRGAGELFF
TRBV7-3	TRBD2	-	TRBJ2-3	TGTGCCAGCAGCCCAAGACTAGCGGACACAGATACGCAGTATTTT	CASSPRLADTDTQYF
TRBV11-3	TRBD2	-	TRBJ2-1	TGTGCCAGCAGCTCGGCCCATACTAGCGGGGAACGATTAGGGCAGTTCTTC	CASSSAHTSGERLGQFF
TRBV18	-	-	TRBJ2-7	TGTGCCAGCTCACCCCCGGGGCGGGTGGAGAAAGAGCAGTACTTC	CASSPPGRVEKEQYF
TRBV12-5	TRBD2	once	TRBJ2-5	TGTGCTAGTGGTTTCTTTCGTGGACTAGCGGGGGGGCCAGTGGAAGAGACCCAGTACTTC	CASGFFRGLAGGPVEETQYF
TRBV5-1	-	-	TRBJ1-2	TGCGCCAGCAGCTTGGACATATTCAACTATGGCTACACCTTC	CASSLDIFNYGYTF
TRBV30	-	-	TRBJ1-2	TGTGCCTATCGGGACACTAGCTATGGCTACACCTTC	CAYRDTSYGYTF
TRBV12-5	-	-	TRBJ1-1	TGTGCTAGTGGTTATTGGCTGAAGAACACTGAAGCTTTCTTT	CASGYWLKNTEAFF
TRBV19	-	-	TRBJ2-1	TGTGCCAGTAGTATAGATCCGCCAGCCAGCTCCTACAATGAGCAGTTCTTC	CASSIDPPASSYNEQFF
TRBV10-3	-	-	TRBJ2-1	TGTGCCATCAGTGAGTCCGGAGGGAAAGGCAATGAGCAGTTCTTC	CAISESGGKGNEQFF
TRBV27	-	-	TRBJ1-5	TGTGCCAGCAGCAATCAGCCCCAGCATTTT	CASSNQPQHF
TRBV2	-	-	TRBJ1-5	TGTGCCAGCGCCCCCGGGAATAGCAATCAGCCCCAGCATTTT	CASAPGNSNQPQHF
TRBV5-1	-	-	TRBJ2-5	TGCGCCAGCAGCTCCCTAGCGACCCAAGAGACCCAGTACTTC	CASSSLATQETQYF
TRBV13	-	-	TRBJ1-5	TGTGCCAGCAGCTTAGGTCCAAAGAATCAGCCCCAGCATTTT	CASSLGPKNQPQHF
TRBV11-3	-	few	TRBJ2-4	TGTGCCAGCAGCTTCACCCAGGGATACGCCAAAAACATTCAGTACTTC	CASSFTQGYAKNIQYF
TRBV7-8	TRBD2	-	TRBJ2-7	TGTGCCAGCAGCTTAGTCGGCGGGAGTGGCGAGCAGTACTTC	CASSLVGGSGEQYF
TRBV18	-	-	TRBJ2-1	TGTGCCAGCTCACCAACAGGGAAGCCCTACAATGAGCAGTTCTTC	CASSPTGKPYNEQFF
TRBV19	-	-	TRBJ1-5	TGTGCCAGCCGGGTCGAAGGGGCGATTGAGCCCCAGCATTTT	CASRVEGAIEPQHF
TRBV6-1	-	once	TRBJ2-1	TGTGCCATCCTTCGACAGGGAGGAAATGAGCAGTTCTTC	CAILRQGGNEQFF
TRBV7-6	-	-	TRBJ2-5	TGTGCCAGCAGCCGACGACACGGACCCAAAGAGACCCAGTACTTC	CASSRRHGPKETQYF
TRBV6-5	-	-	TRBJ1-1	TGTGCCAGCAGTTACTTTACATCAAACACTGAAGCTTTCTTT	CASSYFTSNTEAFF
TRBV30	-	-	TRBJ2-4	TGTGCCTCGTCTTGGTCCCACCATTTAGCCAAAAACATTCAGTACTTC	CASSWSHHLAKNIQYF
TRBV7-3	TRBD2	-	TRBJ2-3	TGTGCCAGCAGGTTCAGACTAGCGGGAGCAGGAGATACGCAGTATTTT	CASRFRLAGAGDTQYF
TRBV5-5	-	few	TRBJ1-3	TGTGCCAGCAGCCTTTCTCAGGGAGGACTCTCTGGAAACACCATATATTTT	CASSLSQGGLSGNTIYF
TRBV6-5	-	-	TRBJ2-1	TGTGCCAGCAGTTACTCTCCCCGCGGCAATGAGCAGTTCTTC	CASSYSPRGNEQFF
TRBV6-5	-	-	TRBJ1-2	TGTGCCAGCAGTTACTTGGGGGGGACCGGGCGAGGCTACACCTTC	CASSYLGGTGRGYTF
TRBV5-4	TRBD2	-	TRBJ2-1	TGTGCCAGCGGGGCGGGAGAGGGCAATGAGCAGTTCTTC	CASGAGEGNEQFF
TRBV13	TRBD2	-	TRBJ2-3	TGTGCCAGCAGCTCGCCTGGACTAGCGGGAGGGCCCCTCACAGATACGCAGTATTTT	CASSSPGLAGGPLTDTQYF
TRBV18	-	-	TRBJ1-2	TGTGCCAGCTCACCACCGGGAGGGGCTGGGTATGGCTACACCTTC	CASSPPGGAGYGYTF
TRBV29-1	-	-	TRBJ1-1	TGCAGCGTTGAACATCTCGCAGGTGGCACTGAAGCTTTCTTT	CSVEHLAGGTEAFF